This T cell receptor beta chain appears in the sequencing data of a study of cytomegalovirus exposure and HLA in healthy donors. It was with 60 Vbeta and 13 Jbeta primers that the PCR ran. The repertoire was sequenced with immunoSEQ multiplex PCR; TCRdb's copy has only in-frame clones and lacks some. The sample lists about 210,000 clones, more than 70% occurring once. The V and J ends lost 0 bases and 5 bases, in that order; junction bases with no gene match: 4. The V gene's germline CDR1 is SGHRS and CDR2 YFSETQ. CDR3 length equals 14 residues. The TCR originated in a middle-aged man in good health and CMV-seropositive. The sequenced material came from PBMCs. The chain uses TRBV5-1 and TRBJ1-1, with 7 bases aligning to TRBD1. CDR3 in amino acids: CASSLGQGTTEAFF. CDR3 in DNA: TGCGCCAGCAGCTTGGGACAGGGCACAACTGAAGCTTTCTTT.